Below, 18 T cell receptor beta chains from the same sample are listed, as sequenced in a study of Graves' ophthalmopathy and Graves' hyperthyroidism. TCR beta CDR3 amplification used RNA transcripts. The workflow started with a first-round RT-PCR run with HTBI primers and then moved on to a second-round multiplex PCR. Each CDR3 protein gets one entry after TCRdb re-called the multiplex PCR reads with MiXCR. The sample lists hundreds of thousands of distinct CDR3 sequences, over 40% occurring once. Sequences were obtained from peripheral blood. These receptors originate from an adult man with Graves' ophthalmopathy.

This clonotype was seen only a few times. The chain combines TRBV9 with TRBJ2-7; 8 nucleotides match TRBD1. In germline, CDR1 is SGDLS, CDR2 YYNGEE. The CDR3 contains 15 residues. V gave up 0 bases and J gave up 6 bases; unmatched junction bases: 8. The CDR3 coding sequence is TGTGCCAGCAGCGTAGGAGGACAGGGAGAGTTCGAGCAGTACTTC. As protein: CASSVGGQGEFEQYF.

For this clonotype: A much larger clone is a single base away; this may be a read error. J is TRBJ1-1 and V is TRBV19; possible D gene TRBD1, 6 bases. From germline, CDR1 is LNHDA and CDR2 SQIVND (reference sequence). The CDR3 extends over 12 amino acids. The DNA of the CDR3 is TGTGCCGGTAGAGGGGGGGGATTTGAAGCTTTCTTT. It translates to CAGRGGGFEAFF.

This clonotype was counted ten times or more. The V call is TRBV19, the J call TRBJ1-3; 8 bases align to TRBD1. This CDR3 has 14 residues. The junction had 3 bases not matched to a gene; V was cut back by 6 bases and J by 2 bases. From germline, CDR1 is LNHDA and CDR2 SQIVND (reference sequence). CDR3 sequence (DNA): TGTGCCAGTAGCCGGACAGGGCCTGGAAACACCATATATTTT. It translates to CASSRTGPGNTIYF.

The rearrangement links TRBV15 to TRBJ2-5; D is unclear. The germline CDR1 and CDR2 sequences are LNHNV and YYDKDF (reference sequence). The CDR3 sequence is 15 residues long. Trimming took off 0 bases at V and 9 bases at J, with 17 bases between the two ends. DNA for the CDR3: TGTGCCACCAGCAGAGATTGGCGTGGGCATCAGCCCCAGTACTTC. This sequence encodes CATSRDWRGHQPQYF.

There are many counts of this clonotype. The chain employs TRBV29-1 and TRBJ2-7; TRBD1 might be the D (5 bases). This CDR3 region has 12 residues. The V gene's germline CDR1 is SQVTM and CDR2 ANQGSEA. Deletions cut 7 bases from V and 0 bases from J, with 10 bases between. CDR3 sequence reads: CSASDSSYEQYF. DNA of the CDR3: TGCAGCGCATCCGACAGCTCCTACGAGCAGTACTTC.

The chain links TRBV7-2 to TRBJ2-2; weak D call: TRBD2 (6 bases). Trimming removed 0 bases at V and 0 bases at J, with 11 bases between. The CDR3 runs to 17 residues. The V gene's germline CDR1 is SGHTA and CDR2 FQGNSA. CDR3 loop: CASSLALSGANTGELFF. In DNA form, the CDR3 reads TGTGCCAGCAGCTTAGCCCTTAGCGGAGCGAACACCGGGGAGCTGTTTTTT. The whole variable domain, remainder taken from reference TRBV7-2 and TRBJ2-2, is GAGVSQSPSNKVTEKGKDVELRCDPISGHTALYWYRQSLGQGLEFLIYFQGNSAPDKSGLPSDRFSAERTGGSVSTLTIQRTQQEDSAVYLCASSLALSGANTGELFFGEGSRLTVL.

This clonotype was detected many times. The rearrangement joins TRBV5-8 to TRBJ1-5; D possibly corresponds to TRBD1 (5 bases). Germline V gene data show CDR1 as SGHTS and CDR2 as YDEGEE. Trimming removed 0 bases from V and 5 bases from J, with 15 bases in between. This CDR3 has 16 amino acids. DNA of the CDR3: TGTGCCAGCAGCTTGGCCGGGGCACCGAGGGATCAGCCCCAGCATTTT. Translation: CASSLAGAPRDQPQHF.

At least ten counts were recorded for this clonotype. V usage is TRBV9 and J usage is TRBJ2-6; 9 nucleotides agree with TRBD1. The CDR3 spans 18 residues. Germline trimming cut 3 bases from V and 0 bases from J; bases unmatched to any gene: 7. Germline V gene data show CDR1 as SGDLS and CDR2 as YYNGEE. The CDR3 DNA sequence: TGTGCCAGCAGCGGGGAAGGGACAGGGTACTCTGGGGCCAACGTCCTGACTTTC. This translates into CASSGEGTGYSGANVLTF. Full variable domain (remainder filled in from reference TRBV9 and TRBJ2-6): DSGVTQTPKHLITATGQRVTLRCSPRSGDLSVYWYQQSLDQGLQFLIQYYNGEERAKGNILERFSAQQFPDLHSELNLSSLELGDSALYFCASSGEGTGYSGANVLTFGAGSRLTVL.

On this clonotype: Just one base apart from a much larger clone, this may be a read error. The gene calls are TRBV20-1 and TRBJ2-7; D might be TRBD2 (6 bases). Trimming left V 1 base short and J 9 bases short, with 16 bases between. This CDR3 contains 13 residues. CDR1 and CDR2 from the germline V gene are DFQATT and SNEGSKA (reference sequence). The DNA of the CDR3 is TGCAGTGCTAGAGGACATAGCGGTCACGGGCAGTACTTC. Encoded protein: CSARGHSGHGQYF.

The CDR3 DNA sequence: TGCAGCTTAGCGCTGGGCGGGAACACTGAAGCTTTCTTT. Translating gives CSLALGGNTEAFF. This chain uses TRBV29-1 with TRBJ1-1; D is unclear. V was clipped by 8 bases and J by 1 base, with 14 bases between them. Germline assignment: CDR1 SQVTM and CDR2 ANQGSEA. The CDR3 runs to 13 residues.

Written as DNA, the CDR3 is TGTGCCAGCAGCTTAGGGGCGACTAGCGGGGTGGAAGAGACCCAGTACTTC. This codes for CASSLGATSGVEETQYF. The chain couples TRBV7-6 to TRBJ2-5; TRBD2 matches at 11 bases. The V gene's germline CDR1 is SGHVS and CDR2 FNYEAQ. V dropped 1 base and J dropped 3; count of bases not matched to a gene: 7. The CDR3 runs 17 residues.

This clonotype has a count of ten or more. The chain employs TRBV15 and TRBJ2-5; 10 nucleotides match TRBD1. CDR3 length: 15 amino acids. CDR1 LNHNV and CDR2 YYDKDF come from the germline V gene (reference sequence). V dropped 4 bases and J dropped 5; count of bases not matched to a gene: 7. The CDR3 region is CATSKGQGVEETQYF. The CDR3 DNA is TGTGCCACCAGCAAAGGACAGGGGGTCGAGGAGACCCAGTACTTC.

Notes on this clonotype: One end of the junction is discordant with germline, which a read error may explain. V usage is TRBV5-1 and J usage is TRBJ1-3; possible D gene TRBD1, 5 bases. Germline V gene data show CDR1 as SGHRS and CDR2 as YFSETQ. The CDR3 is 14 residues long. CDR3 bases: TGTGCCAGCAGCCCGGGGGTCTCTGGAAACACCACATATTTT. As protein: CASSPGVSGNTTYF.

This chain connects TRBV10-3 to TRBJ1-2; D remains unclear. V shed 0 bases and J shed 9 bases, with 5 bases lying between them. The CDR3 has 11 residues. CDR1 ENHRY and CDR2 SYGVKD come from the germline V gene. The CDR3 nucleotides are TGTGCCATCAGTGAGTCTGACAGCTACACCTTC. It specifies CAISESDSYTF.

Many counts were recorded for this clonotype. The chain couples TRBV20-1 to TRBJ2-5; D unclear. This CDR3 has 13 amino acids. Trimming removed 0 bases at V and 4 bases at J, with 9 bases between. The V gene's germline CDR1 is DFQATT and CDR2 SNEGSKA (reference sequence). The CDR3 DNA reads TGCAGTGCTAGAGAGTCCTCCTCAGAGACCCAGTACTTC. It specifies CSARESSSETQYF.

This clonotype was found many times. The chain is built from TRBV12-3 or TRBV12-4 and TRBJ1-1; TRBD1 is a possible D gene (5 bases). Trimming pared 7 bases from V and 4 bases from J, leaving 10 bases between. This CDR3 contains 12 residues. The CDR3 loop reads CASTRGGTEAFF. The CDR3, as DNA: TGTGCCAGCACACGGGGCGGCACTGAAGCTTTCTTT.

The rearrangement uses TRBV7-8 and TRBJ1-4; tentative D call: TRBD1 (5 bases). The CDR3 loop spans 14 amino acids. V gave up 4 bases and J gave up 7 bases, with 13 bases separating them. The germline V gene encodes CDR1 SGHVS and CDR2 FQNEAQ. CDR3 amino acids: CASSSDNPVEKLFF. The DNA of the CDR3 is TGTGCCAGCAGCTCGGACAACCCGGTTGAAAAACTGTTTTTT.

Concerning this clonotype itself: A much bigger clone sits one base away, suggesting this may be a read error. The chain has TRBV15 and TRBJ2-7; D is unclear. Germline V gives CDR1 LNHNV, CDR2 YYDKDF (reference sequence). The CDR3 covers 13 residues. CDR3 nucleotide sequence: TGTGGCACCAGCGAAGGTCTTAAGGGCGAGCAGTACTTC. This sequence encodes CGTSEGLKGEQYF.